These 10 T cell receptor beta chains were sequenced from one sample in a study of graft-versus-host responses after intestinal transplantation. Profiled with immunoSEQ multiplex PCR; TCRdb holds only in-frame clones, not every one. The data show about 15,000 clones, 25% to 30% seen once. Sample: alloreactive CD4+ T cells from a mixed lymphocyte reaction culture, taken before intestinal transplant. Subset specified: CFSE-low proliferating T cells sorted from approximately 6-day pre-transplant mixed lymphocyte reaction (GvH or HvG direction). The receptor set was obtained from a human patient who received an intestinal transplant.

This clone occurred a few times. V usage is TRBV11-2 and J usage is TRBJ2-7, with 11 bases aligning to TRBD2. This CDR3 is 13 amino acids long. Germline V gene lookup returns CDR1 SGHAT and CDR2 FQNNGV. V shed 7 bases, J shed 7 bases, and the junction held 6 bases outside the gene matches. CDR3 DNA sequence: TGTGCCAGCACCGAGACTAGCGGGGAAGAGCAGTACTTC. Translated: CASTETSGEEQYF.

This clone was found a few times. The V gene is TRBV7-9, the J gene TRBJ2-5; TRBD1 agrees at 9 bases. This CDR3 spans 16 amino acids. The germline V gene has CDR1 SEHNR and CDR2 FQNEAQ (reference sequence). V gave up 1 base and J gave up 4 bases; unmatched junction bases: 7. The CDR3 bases are TGTGCCAGCAGCTTAGGCGGGACAGGGCACCGAGAGACCCAGTACTTC. This translates into CASSLGGTGHRETQYF. Full variable domain (missing parts from reference TRBV7-9 and TRBJ2-5): DTGVSQNPRHKITKRGQNVTFRCDPISEHNRLYWYRQTLGQGPEFLTYFQNEAQLEKSRLLSDRFSAERPKGSFSTLEIQRTEQGDSAMYLCASSLGGTGHRETQYFGPGTRLLVL.

The chain links TRBV28 to TRBJ1-5, with 9 bases that match TRBD1. The CDR3 is 16 amino acids. Germline V gives CDR1 MDHEN, CDR2 SYDVKM. V lost 4 bases and J lost 2; bases outside the gene matches: 6. In DNA form, the CDR3 reads TGTGCCAGCAGTTACAGGACAGGGGTGGGCAATCAGCCCCAGCATTTT. It codes for CASSYRTGVGNQPQHF.

This clone has a handful of counts. V gene TRBV28 combines with J gene TRBJ2-7; D not resolved. The V gene's germline CDR1 is MDHEN and CDR2 SYDVKM. The CDR3 has 14 residues. V was clipped by 3 bases and J by 3 bases, with 12 bases between them. CDR3 sequence reads: CASSLLAENYEQYF. Here the CDR3 DNA reads TGTGCCAGCAGTTTGTTGGCCGAGAACTACGAGCAGTACTTC.

This clone was counted a few times. The junction departs from the called germline gene at one end, perhaps through a read error. The V and J genes are TRBV27 and TRBJ1-6; possibly TRBD1 for D (6 bases). The CDR3 has 15 amino acids. Germline loops: CDR1 MNHEY, CDR2 SMNVEV (reference sequence). CDR3: CASSLSGTRPSPLHF. The CDR3, as DNA: TGTGCCAGCAGCTTATCCGGGACACGACCTTCACCCCTCCACTTT.

The gene calls are TRBV29-1 and TRBJ1-3; 7 positions agree with TRBD1. With 4 bases clipped from V and 4 bases from J, the junction kept 4 bases outside the gene matches. The V gene's germline CDR1 is SQVTM and CDR2 ANQGSEA. The CDR3 extends over 13 amino acids. The CDR3 is CSVASGQGNTIYF. The CDR3, as DNA: TGCAGCGTTGCATCGGGACAGGGAAACACCATATATTTT.

The chain uses TRBV7-3 and TRBJ2-6; D tentatively reads TRBD1 or TRBD2 (5 bases each). Trimming left V 1 base short and J 4 bases short, with 11 bases between. The CDR3 has 16 residues. CDR1 is SGHTA, CDR2 FQGTGA, per germline. The CDR3 DNA reads TGTGCCAGCAGCTTAATGGGGACGAGGGGGGCCAACGTCCTGACTTTC. Encoded protein: CASSLMGTRGANVLTF.

The sample holds a few counts of this clone. V usage is TRBV5-5 and J usage is TRBJ1-4; 7 nucleotides agree with TRBD1. The CDR3 is 16 residues long. CDR1 and CDR2 (germline): SGHKS, YYEKEE (reference sequence). With 2 bases clipped from V and 8 bases from J, the junction kept 12 bases outside the gene matches. This CDR3 reads CASSLLTGMGTEKLFF. In DNA, the CDR3 is TGTGCCAGCAGCTTACTGACAGGGATGGGGACAGAAAAACTGTTTTTT.

This clone is categorized as large. The sample contains more than one DNA sequence encoding this CDR3. The V call is TRBV5-4, the J call TRBJ2-1, with D tentatively TRBD1 (5 bases). The V end was cut by 7 bases, the J end by 5 bases, with 7 bases between. Germline assignment: CDR1 SGHNT and CDR2 YYREEE (reference sequence). This CDR3 has 11 amino acids. The CDR3 nucleotides read TGTGCCAGCTCCAGGGACAATGAGCAGTTCTTC. The encoded protein is CASSRDNEQFF. The variable domain in full, completed from reference TRBV5-4 and TRBJ2-1, reads ETGVTQSPTHLIKTRGQQVTLRCSSQSGHNTVSWYQQALGQGPQFIFQYYREEENGRGNFPPRFSGLQFPNYSSELNVNALELDDSALYLCASSRDNEQFFGPGTRLTVL.

The chain joins TRBV5-1 to TRBJ2-5; maybe TRBD2 (5 bases). This CDR3 has 13 amino acids. V lost 5 bases, J lost 2 bases, and 10 bases lay in between. Germline loops: CDR1 SGHRS, CDR2 YFSETQ. The CDR3 reads CASRRTGQETQYF. In DNA form, the CDR3 reads TGCGCCAGCAGAAGGACGGGACAAGAGACCCAGTACTTC.